The clone carrying this TCR beta chain occurred a few times. The antigen is unknown. Investigators amplified TCR beta CDR3 regions from RNA transcripts. First-round RT-PCR used HTBI primers; second-round multiplex PCR followed. TCRdb re-called the multiplex PCR reads with MiXCR, one entry per CDR3 protein. The data contain some 380,000 distinct CDR3 sequences, 15% of them singletons. This record comes from a study of Graves' ophthalmopathy and Graves' hyperthyroidism. The study's findings and limits: The model's ophthalmopathy progression predictions had more than 55% sensitivity and about 72% specificity.

The sequenced material came from peripheral blood. The clonotype originates from a woman under 30 with stable Graves' hyperthyroidism.

CDR3 amino acids: CASSPKTGQPNEQFF. The CDR3 DNA reads as TGTGCCAGCAGCCCAAAGACAGGGCAACCCAATGAGCAGTTCTTC. The rearrangement links TRBV12-3 or TRBV12-4 to TRBJ2-1; 7 nucleotides line up with TRBD1. V lost 6 bases, J lost 6 bases, and 11 bases stayed unmatched. This CDR3 region has 15 residues.